The text below deals with one T cell receptor beta chain. What it recognizes is unknown. The sample originates from a study of Ad26.COV2.S vaccination and SARS-CoV-2 variants. Study information: Of the COV1001 trial arms, the Ad26.COV2.S arm included the donor. Intramuscularly, Ad26.COV2.S was given either once or twice, 56 days apart. Findings of the study overall: Spike-specific responses of CD8+ and CD4+ T cells were reported to display substantial breadth after vaccination.

This CDR3 spans 15 amino acids. Trimming pared 5 bases from V and 7 bases from J, leaving 17 bases between. Looked up from germline, CDR1 is SGHAT and CDR2 is FQNNGV. Assay used: immunoSEQ multiplex PCR; TCRdb lists only in-frame clones, some missing. The sample lists approximately 280,000 clones; more than 75% were seen once. Noted treatment: roughly 18 received Ad26.COV2.S at low or high dose, single or two shots; about 5 received placebo; per-sample allocation not given. Vaccine and placebo recipients were sampled on day 63 after the first injection. This rearrangement joins TRBV11-2 to TRBJ1-4; D perhaps matches TRBD1 (6 bases). The TCR originated in a person between 18 and 59 years old who received the Ad26.COV2.S COVID-19 vaccine or a placebo. Sequences were derived from peripheral blood, sampled in a trial of Ad26.COV2.S vaccine versus placebo. In DNA, the CDR3 is TGTGCCAGCAGCCTGACAGGCCAGGGACTTGAAAAACTGTTTTTT. Residues: CASSLTGQGLEKLFF.